This passage covers 2 T cell receptor beta chains from one sample sequenced in a study of control samples from healthy donors and cancer patients. The data were produced by immunoSEQ multiplex PCR, yet TCRdb's version contains in-frame clones alone and is incomplete. The table shows 75,000 to 95,000 clones, with roughly 90% occurring only once. The sample consisted of blood. These receptor sequences come from a woman aged 45-65 years in good health.

The chain combines TRBV10-2 with TRBJ1-5; TRBD1 matches 7 bases. V dropped 4 bases and J dropped 3; count of bases not matched to a gene: 3. The CDR3 is 14 amino acids. Per germline, CDR1 WSHSY and CDR2 SAAADI. This CDR3 reads CASSGGQANQPQHF. The CDR3 DNA reads TGCGCCAGCAGTGGAGGACAGGCCAATCAGCCCCAGCATTTT.

Points on this clone: One end of the junction does not line up with germline, which may come from a read error. This sequence joins TRBV7-9 and TRBJ1-5, with D possibly matching TRBD1 (5 bases). Germline V lookup: CDR1 SEHNR, CDR2 FQNEAQ (reference sequence). This CDR3 comprises 15 residues. The CDR3 loop is CASSLGFGANQPQHF. The CDR3 region has the DNA TGTGCCAGCAGCTTAGGGTTCGGGGCTAATCAGCCTCAGCATTTT.